Each of the 25 T cell receptor beta chains below was sequenced from the same sample in a study of T cell responses to AZD1222 COVID-19 vaccine. Here immunoSEQ multiplex PCR was the method, and the copy in TCRdb shows in-frame clones only, minus some. This sample has about 120,000 clones, with approximately 83% found just once. Here the sequenced sample was peripheral blood, taken on day 0 of MenACWY control vaccination. The receptors were sampled from an adult in good health.

This chain joins TRBV7-2 and TRBJ2-5, with 11 bases aligning to TRBD2. Looked up from germline, CDR1 is SGHTA and CDR2 is FQGNSA. The junction had 2 bases not matched to a gene; V was cut back by 5 bases and J by 3 bases. The CDR3 extends over 14 amino acids. In DNA, the CDR3 is TGTGCCAGCAGCGCGGGACTAGCGGAAGAGACCCAGTACTTC. This translates into CASSAGLAEETQYF.

This chain joins TRBV14 and TRBJ1-2; TRBD1 is a possible D gene (5 bases). V shed 6 bases and J shed 5 bases, with 13 bases lying between them. CDR1 and CDR2 from the germline V gene are SGHDN and FVKESK. The CDR3 is 13 residues long. Here the CDR3 reads CASRGLSEYGYTF. For the CDR3, the DNA is TGTGCCAGCAGGGGACTGAGCGAGTATGGCTACACCTTC.

The chain employs TRBV10-3 and TRBJ2-7, with 8 nucleotides matching TRBD1. Germline CDR1 reads ENHRY; CDR2 reads SYGVKD. V lost 4 bases and J lost 7; bases outside the gene matches: 3. The CDR3 is 12 amino acids. The CDR3 loop is CAISGQGREQYF. The CDR3 coding sequence is TGTGCCATCAGTGGACAGGGGCGGGAGCAGTACTTC.

This chain links TRBV7-8 with TRBJ1-1; the D gene is possibly TRBD1 (6 bases). This CDR3 is 15 amino acids long. V lost 5 bases and J lost 5, with 18 bases in between. CDR1 and CDR2 from the germline V gene are SGHVS and FQNEAQ. CDR3 coding DNA: TGTGCCAGCAGCGTCTCCTCAGGGAGGGGGACTGAAGCTTTCTTT. This encodes CASSVSSGRGTEAFF.

This clone showed up just once. The chain recombines TRBV5-5 with TRBJ2-4; 8 bases line up with TRBD1. This CDR3 contains 17 residues. The V gene end was trimmed by 4 bases and the J gene end by 3 bases; junction bases not matched to a gene: 12. Germline CDR1 is SGHKS and CDR2 is YYEKEE (reference sequence). The CDR3 is CASSPEVATGGKNIQYF. For the CDR3, the DNA is TGTGCCAGCAGCCCCGAGGTCGCCACAGGGGGCAAAAACATTCAGTACTTC.

The rearrangement links TRBV30 to TRBJ2-2; D is possibly TRBD1 (5 bases). Deletions cut 3 bases from V and 8 bases from J, with 13 bases between. CDR3 length equals 13 residues. CDR1 and CDR2 (germline): GTSNPN, SVGIG (reference sequence). As DNA, the CDR3 is TGTGCCTGGAGCCCAGGGCGTGAGGGGGAGCTGTTTTTT. As protein: CAWSPGREGELFF.

J is TRBJ1-6 and V is TRBV2; D not resolved. There are 12 residues in the CDR3. Trimming took off 6 bases at V and 10 bases at J, with 10 bases between the two ends. Germline assignment: CDR1 SNHLY and CDR2 FYNNEI. CDR3 region: CASRDVGSPLHF. The CDR3 DNA follows: TGTGCCAGCAGGGACGTAGGCTCACCCCTCCACTTT.

This clone was picked up one time. The genes are TRBV19 and TRBJ1-2; 8 bases match TRBD1. Germline V CDR1 and CDR2: LNHDA, SQIVND (reference sequence). V lost 6 bases to trimming and J lost 7 bases; unmatched junction nucleotides: 7. There are 13 residues in the CDR3. In nucleotides, the CDR3 is TGTGCCAGTAGCCCGGGGACAGGCCCTGGCTACACCTTC. Translation gives CASSPGTGPGYTF.

In nucleotides, the CDR3 is TGTGCCAGCAGTGGGACTAGCGGGGACACCGGGGAGCTGTTTTTT. It specifies CASSGTSGDTGELFF. V is TRBV6-4 and J is TRBJ2-2; 12 nucleotides line up with TRBD2. This CDR3 is built from 15 residues. Germline V CDR1 and CDR2: MRHNA, SNTAGT. The V segment lost 4 bases and the J segment 3 bases; nucleotides outside the gene matches: 0.

This chain joins TRBV29-1 and TRBJ1-5, with a possible D match to TRBD1 (6 bases). CDR1 SQVTM and CDR2 ANQGSEA come from the germline V gene. This CDR3 spans 14 amino acids. Trimming pared 0 bases from V and 2 bases from J, leaving 8 bases between. The CDR3 sequence is CSVEEGGGNQPQHF. The CDR3 coding sequence is TGCAGCGTTGAAGAAGGGGGGGGCAATCAGCCCCAGCATTTT. The variable domain in full, with the rest retrieved from reference TRBV29-1 and TRBJ1-5, is SAVISQKPSRDICQRGTSLTIQCQVDSQVTMMFWYRQQPGQSLTLIATANQGSEATYESGFVIDKFPISRPNLTFSTLTVSNMSPEDSSIYLCSVEEGGGNQPQHFGDGTRLSIL.

V usage is TRBV6-2 or TRBV6-3 and J usage is TRBJ2-5; weak D call: TRBD2 (5 bases). Germline CDR1 reads MNHEY; CDR2 reads SVGEGT. The CDR3 is 15 residues long. The V end lost 5 bases, the J end lost 4 bases, and 17 bases lay between the germline ends. The CDR3 here is CASSVPSDFSETQYF. CDR3 bases: TGTGCCAGCAGTGTACCCTCGGACTTCTCAGAGACCCAGTACTTC.

This chain uses TRBV9 with TRBJ2-2; D not resolved. The CDR3 totals 12 residues. Trimming pared 0 bases from V and 7 bases from J, leaving 4 bases between. CDR1 SGDLS and CDR2 YYNGEE come from the germline V gene. CDR3 protein: CASSVADGELFF. For the CDR3, the DNA is TGTGCCAGCAGCGTAGCAGACGGGGAGCTGTTTTTT.

V is TRBV29-1 and J is TRBJ2-5, with D hard to call. This CDR3 has 10 amino acids. Germline-derived CDR1 and CDR2 are SQVTM and ANQGSEA. CDR3 sequence (DNA): TGCAGTCTTACATGGGAGACCCAGTACTTC. It encodes CSLTWETQYF.

The chain recombines TRBV5-5 with TRBJ2-3, with 8 bases fitting TRBD1. Germline-derived CDR1 and CDR2 are SGHKS and YYEKEE (reference sequence). J lost 2 bases, V lost 1 base, and 6 bases had no gene match. The CDR3 runs to 16 residues. The CDR3 DNA sequence: TGTGCCAGCAGCTTGTTTCCAGGGGGCTACACAGATACGCAGTATTTT. Encoded protein: CASSLFPGGYTDTQYF.

This clone came up a few times. The chain uses TRBV27 and TRBJ2-2, with 12 bases matching TRBD2. Looked up from germline, CDR1 is MNHEY and CDR2 is SMNVEV (reference sequence). This CDR3 comprises 15 residues. Trimming at V came to 5 bases and at J to 6 bases, leaving 4 bases not matched to a gene. CDR3 in amino acids: CASSRLAGGAGELFF. The CDR3 DNA reads TGTGCCAGCAGTCGTCTAGCGGGGGGGGCCGGGGAGCTGTTTTTT.

This chain connects TRBV4-1 to TRBJ2-7; TRBD2 might be the D (5 bases). Germline CDR1 reads MGHRA; CDR2 reads YSYEKL. Trimming removed 5 bases at V and 7 bases at J, with 18 bases between. This CDR3 spans 14 amino acids. Here the CDR3 DNA reads TGCGCCAGCAGCGATAAGGCCGACTGGGAGGAGCAGTACTTC. This encodes CASSDKADWEEQYF.

This rearrangement joins TRBV7-9 to TRBJ2-3; D is perhaps TRBD1 or TRBD2 (5 bases each). Germline V lookup: CDR1 SEHNR, CDR2 FQNEAQ (reference sequence). Trimming cost V 5 bases and J 0 bases, with 12 bases left between them. This CDR3 region has 15 residues. In nucleotides, the CDR3 is TGTGCCAGCAGCCGGGGACGGCTTAGCACAGATACGCAGTATTTT. It is translated as CASSRGRLSTDTQYF.

The gene calls are TRBV4-2 and TRBJ2-1, with a tentative D call TRBD2 (5 bases). V lost 4 bases and J 4 bases, leaving 14 bases between the germline ends. The CDR3 spans 15 residues. Germline values: CDR1 LGHNA, CDR2 YNFKEQ. Here the CDR3 DNA reads TGTGCCAGCAGCCCAGGACTCCTAATATACAATGAGCAGTTCTTC. It yields the protein CASSPGLLIYNEQFF.

The chain uses TRBV9 and TRBJ2-7, with TRBD1 matching 11 bases. Trimming at V came to 2 bases and at J to 6 bases, leaving 10 bases not matched to a gene. From germline, CDR1 is SGDLS and CDR2 YYNGEE. There are 16 residues in the CDR3. The CDR3 protein is CASSVLEGTGGGEQYF. CDR3 sequence (DNA): TGTGCCAGCAGCGTCCTTGAGGGGACAGGGGGTGGCGAGCAGTACTTC.

The chain recombines TRBV7-3 with TRBJ2-3; 9 bases agree with TRBD1. V trimming: 5 bases; J trimming: 4 bases; junction bases outside the gene matches: 7. The CDR3 totals 15 residues. The V gene's germline CDR1 is SGHTA and CDR2 FQGTGA. The CDR3 here is CASSGDRGAADTQYF. The CDR3 nucleotides read TGTGCCAGCAGCGGCGACAGGGGGGCGGCAGATACGCAGTATTTT.

V usage is TRBV4-1 and J usage is TRBJ1-3; D might be TRBD1 (5 bases). V was trimmed by 4 bases and J by 3 bases, leaving 10 bases between them. The CDR3 is 14 amino acids. Germline loops: CDR1 MGHRA, CDR2 YSYEKL. As DNA, the CDR3 is TGCGCCAGCAGCCTTTCGGGGGGTGGAAACACCATATATTTT. Residues: CASSLSGGGNTIYF.

V is TRBV4-3 and J is TRBJ1-4; a possible D gene is TRBD1 (6 bases). Germline V gene lookup returns CDR1 LGHNA and CDR2 YSLEER. The CDR3 sequence is 16 residues long. Deletions cut 3 bases from V and 4 bases from J, with 15 bases between. The CDR3 loop reads CASSQVWGRDNEKLFF. Written as DNA, the CDR3 is TGCGCCAGCAGCCAGGTTTGGGGGCGCGATAATGAAAAACTGTTTTTT.

The chain carries TRBV18 and TRBJ2-1, with 7 positions matching TRBD1. The V gene's germline CDR1 is KGHSH and CDR2 LQKENI. The J segment lost 4 bases and the V segment lost 6 bases, leaving 15 bases of the junction unmatched. This CDR3 spans 17 amino acids. The CDR3 sequence: CASSLHSPGQTYNEQFF. CDR3 sequence (DNA): TGTGCCAGCTCGCTTCATTCTCCGGGACAGACATACAATGAGCAGTTCTTC. Full variable domain (rest looked up from reference TRBV18 and TRBJ2-1): NAGVMQNPRHLVRRRGQEARLRCSPMKGHSHVYWYRQLPEEGLKFMVYLQKENIIDESGMPKERFSAEFPKEGPSILRIQQVVRGDSAAYFCASSLHSPGQTYNEQFFGPGTRLTVL.

For the CDR3, the DNA is TGTGCCAGCTCACCAGACACAGGGACCTATGGCTACACCTTC. It translates to CASSPDTGTYGYTF. The chain employs TRBV18 and TRBJ1-2, with D perhaps TRBD1 (6 bases). V lost 2 bases to trimming and J lost 4 bases, with 11 bases between them. The CDR3 has 14 amino acids. Germline loops: CDR1 KGHSH, CDR2 LQKENI.

CDR3 protein: CASSLDPVNQPQHF. The CDR3 DNA sequence: TGTGCCAGCAGCTTGGATCCTGTCAATCAGCCCCAGCATTTT. This chain connects TRBV5-4 to TRBJ1-5; D not resolved. With 0 bases removed from V and 3 bases from J, the gap between germline ends came to 7 bases. Per the germline V gene, CDR1 is SGHNT and CDR2 is YYREEE (reference sequence). The CDR3 contains 14 residues. The full variable domain, with the rest looked up from reference TRBV5-4 and TRBJ1-5, is ETGVTQSPTHLIKTRGQQVTLRCSSQSGHNTVSWYQQALGQGPQFIFQYYREEENGRGNFPPRFSGLQFPNYSSELNVNALELDDSALYLCASSLDPVNQPQHFGDGTRLSIL.